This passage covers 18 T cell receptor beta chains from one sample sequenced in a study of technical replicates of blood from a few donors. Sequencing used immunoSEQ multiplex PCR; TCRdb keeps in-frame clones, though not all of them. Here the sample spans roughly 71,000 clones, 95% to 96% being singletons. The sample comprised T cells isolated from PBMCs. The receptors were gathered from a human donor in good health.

The CDR3 sequence is CASRGRRPSYEQYF. CDR3 nucleotides: TGTGCCAGCAGGGGGAGGAGACCGTCCTACGAGCAGTACTTC. The rearrangement joins TRBV2 to TRBJ2-7, with D maybe TRBD2 (6 bases). The CDR3 length is 14 residues. Germline loops: CDR1 SNHLY, CDR2 FYNNEI. V was cut by 6 bases and J by 1 base, with 13 bases left in between.

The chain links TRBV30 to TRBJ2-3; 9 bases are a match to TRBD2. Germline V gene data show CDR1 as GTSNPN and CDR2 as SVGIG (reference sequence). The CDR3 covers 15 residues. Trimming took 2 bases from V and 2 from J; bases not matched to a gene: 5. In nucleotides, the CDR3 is TGTGCCTGGAGTTGGGTAGCGGGGGTCACAGATACGCAGTATTTT. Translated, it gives CAWSWVAGVTDTQYF.

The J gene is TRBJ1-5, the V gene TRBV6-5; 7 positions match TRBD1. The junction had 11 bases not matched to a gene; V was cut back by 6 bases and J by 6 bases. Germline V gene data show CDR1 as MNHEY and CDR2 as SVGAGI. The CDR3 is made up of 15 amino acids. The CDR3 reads CASSVDRAMTQPQHF. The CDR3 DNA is TGTGCCAGCAGCGTCGACAGGGCGATGACTCAGCCCCAGCATTTT.

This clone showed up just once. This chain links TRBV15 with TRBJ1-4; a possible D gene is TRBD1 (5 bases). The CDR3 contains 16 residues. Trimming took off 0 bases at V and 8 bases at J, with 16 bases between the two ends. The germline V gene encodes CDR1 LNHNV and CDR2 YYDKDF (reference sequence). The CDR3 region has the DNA TGTGCCACCAGCAGAGATCAAAGGCAGGGCGGCGAAAAACTGTTTTTT. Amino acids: CATSRDQRQGGEKLFF.

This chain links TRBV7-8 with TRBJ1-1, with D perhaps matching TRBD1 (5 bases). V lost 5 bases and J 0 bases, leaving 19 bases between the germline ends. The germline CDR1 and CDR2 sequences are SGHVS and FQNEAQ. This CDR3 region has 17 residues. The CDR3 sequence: CASSLRQGGVMNTEAFF. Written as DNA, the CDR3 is TGTGCCAGCAGCCTTAGGCAGGGAGGGGTCATGAACACTGAAGCTTTCTTT.

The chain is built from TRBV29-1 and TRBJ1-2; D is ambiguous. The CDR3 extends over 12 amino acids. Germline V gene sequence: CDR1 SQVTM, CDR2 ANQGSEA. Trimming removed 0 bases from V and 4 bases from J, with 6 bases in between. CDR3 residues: CSVEDTRYGYTF. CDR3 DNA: TGCAGCGTTGAAGACACACGCTATGGCTACACCTTC.

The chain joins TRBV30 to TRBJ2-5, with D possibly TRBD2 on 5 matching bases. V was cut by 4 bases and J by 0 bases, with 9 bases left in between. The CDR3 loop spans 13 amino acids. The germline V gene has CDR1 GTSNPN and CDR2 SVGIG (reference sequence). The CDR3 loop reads CAWNPADQETQYF. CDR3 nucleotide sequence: TGTGCCTGGAATCCAGCGGACCAAGAGACCCAGTACTTC.

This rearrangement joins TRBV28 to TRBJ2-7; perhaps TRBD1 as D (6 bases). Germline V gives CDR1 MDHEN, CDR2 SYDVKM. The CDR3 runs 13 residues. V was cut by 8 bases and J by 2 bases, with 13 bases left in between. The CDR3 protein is CASGMGQPYEQYF. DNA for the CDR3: TGTGCCAGCGGGATGGGACAACCCTACGAGCAGTACTTC.

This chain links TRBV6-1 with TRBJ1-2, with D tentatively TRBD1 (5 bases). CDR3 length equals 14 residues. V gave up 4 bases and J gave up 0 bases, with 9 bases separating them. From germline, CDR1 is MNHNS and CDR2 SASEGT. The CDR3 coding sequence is TGTGCCAGCAGTGTCCGGGGGACTAACTATGGCTACACCTTC. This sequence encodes CASSVRGTNYGYTF.

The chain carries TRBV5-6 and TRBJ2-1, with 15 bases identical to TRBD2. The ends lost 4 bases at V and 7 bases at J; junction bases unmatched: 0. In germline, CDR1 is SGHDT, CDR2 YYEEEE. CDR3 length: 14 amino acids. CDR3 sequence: CASSGLAGGNEQFF. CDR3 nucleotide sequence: TGTGCCAGCAGCGGACTAGCGGGGGGGAATGAGCAGTTCTTC.

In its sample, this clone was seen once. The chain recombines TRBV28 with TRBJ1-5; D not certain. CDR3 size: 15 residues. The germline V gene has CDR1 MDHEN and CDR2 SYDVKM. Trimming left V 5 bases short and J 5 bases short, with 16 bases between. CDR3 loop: CASSPVMREYQPQHF. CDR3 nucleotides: TGTGCCAGCAGTCCCGTTATGCGGGAATATCAGCCCCAGCATTTT.

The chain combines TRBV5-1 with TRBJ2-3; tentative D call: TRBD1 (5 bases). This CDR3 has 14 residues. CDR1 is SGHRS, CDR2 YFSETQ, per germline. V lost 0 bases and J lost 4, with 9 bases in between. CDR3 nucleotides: TGCGCCAGCAGCTTGGGCAGGGCCCCAGATACGCAGTATTTT. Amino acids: CASSLGRAPDTQYF. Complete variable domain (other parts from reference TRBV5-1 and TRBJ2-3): KAGVTQTPRYLIKTRGQQVTLSCSPISGHRSVSWYQQTPGQGLQFLFEYFSETQRNKGNFPGRFSGRQFSNSRSEMNVSTLELGDSALYLCASSLGRAPDTQYFGPGTRLTVL.

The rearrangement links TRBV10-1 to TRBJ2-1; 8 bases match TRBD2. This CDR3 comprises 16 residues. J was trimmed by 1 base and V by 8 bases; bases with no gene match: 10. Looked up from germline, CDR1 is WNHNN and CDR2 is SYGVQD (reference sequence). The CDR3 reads CASGGYSGNSYNEQFF. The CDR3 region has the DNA TGCGCCAGCGGGGGGTATAGCGGGAATTCCTACAATGAGCAGTTCTTC.

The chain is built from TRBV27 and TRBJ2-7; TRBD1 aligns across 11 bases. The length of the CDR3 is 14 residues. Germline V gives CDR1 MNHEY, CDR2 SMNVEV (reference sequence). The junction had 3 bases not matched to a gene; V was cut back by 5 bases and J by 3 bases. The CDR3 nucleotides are TGTGCCAGCAGTGGGGGACAGGGGGTCTACGAGCAGTACTTC. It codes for CASSGGQGVYEQYF.

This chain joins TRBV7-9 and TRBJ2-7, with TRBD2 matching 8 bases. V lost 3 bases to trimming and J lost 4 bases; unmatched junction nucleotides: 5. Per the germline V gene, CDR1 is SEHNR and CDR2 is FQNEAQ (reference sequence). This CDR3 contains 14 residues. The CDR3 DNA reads TGTGCCAGCAGCTTCAGCGGGAGCCTTTACGAGCAGTACTTC. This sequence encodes CASSFSGSLYEQYF.

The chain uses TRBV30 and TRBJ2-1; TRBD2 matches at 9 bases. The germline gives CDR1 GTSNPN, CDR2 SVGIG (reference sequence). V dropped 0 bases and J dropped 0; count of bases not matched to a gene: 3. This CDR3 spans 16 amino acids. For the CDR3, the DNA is TGTGCCTGGAGTGTACATAGCGGGAGCTCCTACAATGAGCAGTTCTTC. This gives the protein CAWSVHSGSSYNEQFF. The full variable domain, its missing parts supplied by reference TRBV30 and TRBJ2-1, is SQTIHQWPATLVQPVGSPLSLECTVEGTSNPNLYWYRQAAGRGLQLLFYSVGIGQISSEVPQNLSASRPQDRQFILSSKKLLLSDSGFYLCAWSVHSGSSYNEQFFGPGTRLTVL.

The CDR3 spells CASSPTGTGYSPTF. The CDR3 DNA follows: TGTGCCAGCTCACCAACCGGGACAGGGTATTCTCCCACCTTC. The chain uses TRBV18 and TRBJ1-2; 9 nucleotides line up with TRBD1. The length of the CDR3 is 14 residues. Germline V lookup: CDR1 KGHSH, CDR2 LQKENI. After removal of 2 bases from V and 13 bases from J, the junction contained 11 bases not matched to a gene.

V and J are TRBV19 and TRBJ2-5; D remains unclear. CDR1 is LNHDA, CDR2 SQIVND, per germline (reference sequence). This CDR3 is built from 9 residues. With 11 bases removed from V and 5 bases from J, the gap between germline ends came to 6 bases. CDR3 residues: CAPGETQYF. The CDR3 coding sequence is TGTGCCCCCGGGGAGACCCAGTACTTC. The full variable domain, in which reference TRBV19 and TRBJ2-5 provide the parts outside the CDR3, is DGGITQSPKYLFRKEGQNVTLSCEQNLNHDAMYWYRQDPGQGLRLIYYSQIVNDFQKGDIAEGYSVSREKKESFPLTVTSAQKNPTAFYLCAPGETQYFGPGTRLLVL.